The source of this T cell receptor (beta chain) is a study of cytomegalovirus exposure and HLA in healthy donors. The CDR3 extends over 14 amino acids. The V end was cut by 5 bases, the J end by 1 base, with 11 bases between. Germline V gene lookup returns CDR1 SGHTA and CDR2 FQGTGA. In its sample, this clone was seen once. What it binds is not known. Findings of the study overall: Cytomegalovirus-associated TCR beta chains were listed, numbering more than 150.

Primers included in the PCR were 60 Vbeta and 13 Jbeta primers. This table comes from immunoSEQ multiplex PCR, and its TCRdb copy is limited to in-frame clones, with some not included. This table has some 150,000 clones, roughly 79% appearing once. This chain links TRBV7-3 with TRBJ1-1; D is undetermined. The specimen sequenced was PBMCs. This clonotype was sampled from a woman aged 50 to 60 in good health and CMV-seronegative. The CDR3: CASSPDGANTEAFF. CDR3 in DNA: TGTGCCAGCAGCCCCGATGGAGCGAACACTGAAGCTTTCTTT. The full variable domain, rest sourced from reference TRBV7-3 and TRBJ1-1, is GAGVSQTPSNKVTEKGKYVELRCDPISGHTALYWYRQSLGQGPEFLIYFQGTGAADDSGLPNDRFFAVRPEGSVSTLKIQRTERGDSAVYLCASSPDGANTEAFFGQGTRLTVV.